This is a list of T cell receptor beta chains from one sample in a study of blood T cell repertoires in COVID-19. Here immunoSEQ multiplex PCR was the method, and the copy in TCRdb shows in-frame clones only, minus some. The sample includes 150,000 to 200,000 clones, 80% of them seen just once. Sequencing was done on a sample of peripheral blood. Source of these receptors: a man between 65 and 85 years old with active or convalescent COVID-19. Both conserved end residues are part of each CDR3. D genes are given only for firm matches. The size entry is marked missing in some rows and otherwise reads once, few, many or a size class.

d_call | clone_size | j_call | v_call | cdr3_nt | cdr3_aa
TRBD1 | . | TRBJ1-6 | TRBV18 | TGTGCCAGCTCACTGACTGGGACAGGGGAGAATTCACCCCTCCACTTT | CASSLTGTGENSPLHF
TRBD1 | . | TRBJ2-3 | TRBV28 | TGTGCCAGCAGTACACCGGGACAGCTCACAGATACGCAGTATTTT | CASSTPGQLTDTQYF
TRBD1 | . | TRBJ1-5 | TRBV5-6 | TGTGCCAGCAGCCGCCGCTACAGGGGGCTAGGTCAGCCCCAGCATTTT | CASSRRYRGLGQPQHF
TRBD2 | . | TRBJ2-3 | TRBV11-2 | TGTGCCAGCGGCAAGTACCTGGGGCGGGGGACAGATACGCAGTATTTT | CASGKYLGRGTDTQYF
. | . | TRBJ2-3 | TRBV12-2 | TGTGCAAGTCGCTTAACCTACACAGATACGCAGTATTTT | CASRLTYTDTQYF
. | . | TRBJ2-1 | TRBV9 | TGTGCCAGCAGCACCGGACTTAATGAGCAGTTCTTC | CASSTGLNEQFF
TRBD1 | . | TRBJ1-2 | TRBV28 | TGTGCCGTCGGGGGGACAGGGGGTAGTTGGGGCTACACCTTC | CAVGGTGGSWGYTF
TRBD1 | once | TRBJ1-2 | TRBV27 | TGTGCCAGCAGTTCGGGACAGGGAAGAAGTTATCGCTACACCTTC | CASSSGQGRSYRYTF
TRBD1 | . | TRBJ2-1 | TRBV3-1/TRBV3-2 | TGTGCCAGCAGCCAAGAATCCGGGACAGGACTCCTCTTC | CASSQESGTGLLF
TRBD2 | . | TRBJ2-1 | TRBV10-3 | TGTGCCATCAGTGACTCAGCGGGAGAGGATGAGCAGTTCTTC | CAISDSAGEDEQFF
. | . | TRBJ2-1 | TRBV3-1/TRBV3-2 | TGTGCCAGCAGCCAATACGATTTCGGGTCCTACAATGAGCAGTTCTTC | CASSQYDFGSYNEQFF
. | . | TRBJ1-2 | TRBV7-8 | TGTGCCAGCAGCGTCCACGGGGGGCGAAGTGGCTACACCTTC | CASSVHGGRSGYTF
TRBD2 | . | TRBJ2-1 | TRBV6-6 | TGTGCCAGCAGCACGGGGGGAGCCCGGGTTGATGAGCAGTTCTTC | CASSTGGARVDEQFF
TRBD2 | . | TRBJ2-7 | TRBV27 | TGTGCCAGCGGCTGGACTAGCGGTTACGAGCAGTACTTC | CASGWTSGYEQYF
TRBD1 | . | TRBJ1-2 | TRBV27 | TGTGCCAGCAGTTCCGACCCGGACAGGGAGTCTGGCTACACCTTC | CASSSDPDRESGYTF
. | . | TRBJ2-2 | TRBV10-3 | TGTGCCATCAGTGAGTCGCGGGGGCGAGTCGGGGAGCTGTTTTTT | CAISESRGRVGELFF
. | . | TRBJ2-7 | TRBV27 | TGTGCCAGCAGTGCCCTCGGAGGGGGCTATGGCGAGCAGTACTTC | CASSALGGGYGEQYF
. | few | TRBJ1-2 | TRBV7-3 | TGTGCCAGCAGCCCCACGCAGGGACTTGGCTACACCTTC | CASSPTQGLGYTF
. | . | TRBJ2-1 | TRBV19 | TGTGCCAGTAGTATAGGTCGCTCCTACAATGAGCAGTTCTTC | CASSIGRSYNEQFF
TRBD1 | . | TRBJ1-3 | TRBV3-1/TRBV3-2 | TGTGCCAGCAGCCCTACAGGGGACCGTAGAAACACCATATATTTT | CASSPTGDRRNTIYF
. | . | TRBJ2-3 | TRBV7-8 | TGTGCCAGCAGCTTAGGGTCGGCTAGAGCAGATACGCAGTATTTT | CASSLGSARADTQYF
. | . | TRBJ2-5 | TRBV7-2 | TGTGCCAGCAGCTTAACTTTCCAAGAGACCCAGTACTTC | CASSLTFQETQYF
TRBD1 | . | TRBJ1-2 | TRBV3-1/TRBV3-2 | TGTGCCAGCAGCCGTGCCGGGACAGGGGGCTATGGCTACACCTTC | CASSRAGTGGYGYTF
. | . | TRBJ1-2 | TRBV29-1 | TGCAGCGTTGACTATAACTATGGCTACACCTTC | CSVDYNYGYTF
TRBD1 | once | TRBJ1-3 | TRBV25-1 | TGTGCCAGCAGCGGGGACAGGGGGCTCTTTGGAAACACCATATATTTT | CASSGDRGLFGNTIYF
TRBD1 | . | TRBJ1-4 | TRBV7-9 | TGTGCCAGCAGCTTCTTGACAGGGGGTGAAAAACTGTTTTTT | CASSFLTGGEKLFF
. | . | TRBJ1-4 | TRBV6-6 | TGTGCCAGCAGGAATGCGGGGGGGAATGAAAAACTGTTTTTT | CASRNAGGNEKLFF
TRBD1 | . | TRBJ1-1 | TRBV19 | TGTGCCAGTAGTCCAACTACAGGGGGCTTGACTGAAGCTTTCTTT | CASSPTTGGLTEAFF
TRBD1 | . | TRBJ2-7 | TRBV6-6 | TGTGCCAGCAGTTACCCAACTGACAGGGTAACCTACGAGCAGTACTTC | CASSYPTDRVTYEQYF